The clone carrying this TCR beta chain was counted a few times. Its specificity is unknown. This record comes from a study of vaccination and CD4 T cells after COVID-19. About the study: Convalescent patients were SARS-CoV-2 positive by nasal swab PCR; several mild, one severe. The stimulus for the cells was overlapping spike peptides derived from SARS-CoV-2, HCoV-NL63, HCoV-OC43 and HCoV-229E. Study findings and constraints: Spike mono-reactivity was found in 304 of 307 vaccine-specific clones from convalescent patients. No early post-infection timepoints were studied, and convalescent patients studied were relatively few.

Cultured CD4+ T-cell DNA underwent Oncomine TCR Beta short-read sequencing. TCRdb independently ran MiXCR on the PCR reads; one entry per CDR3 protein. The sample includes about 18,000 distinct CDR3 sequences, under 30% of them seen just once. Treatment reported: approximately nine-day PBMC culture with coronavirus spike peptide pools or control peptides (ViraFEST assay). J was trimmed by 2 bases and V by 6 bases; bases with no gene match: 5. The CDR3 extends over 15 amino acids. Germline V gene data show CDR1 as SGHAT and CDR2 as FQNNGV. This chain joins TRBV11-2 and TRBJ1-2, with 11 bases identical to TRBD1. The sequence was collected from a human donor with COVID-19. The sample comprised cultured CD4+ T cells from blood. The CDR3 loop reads CASRTRDRGNYGYTF. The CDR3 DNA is TGTGCCAGCAGAACCCGGGACAGGGGGAACTATGGCTACACCTTC.